These 31 T cell receptor beta chains share one sample of origin, sequenced in a study of T cell responses to AZD1222 COVID-19 vaccine. Assay used: immunoSEQ multiplex PCR; TCRdb lists only in-frame clones, some missing. Of roughly 150,000 clones in the sample, 70% to 90% were seen once. Sequencing was performed on peripheral blood, taken on day 0 of AZD1222 vaccination. The receptors stem from an adult in good health.

The chain employs TRBV5-1 and TRBJ1-2; possibly TRBD1 for D (5 bases). Per germline, CDR1 SGHRS and CDR2 YFSETQ. The V and J ends lost 5 bases and 5 bases respectively, with 13 bases between them. CDR3 length equals 13 residues. The DNA of the CDR3 is TGCGCCAGCAGTCCTCCCCGGGGGTATGGCTACACCTTC. It translates to CASSPPRGYGYTF.

The V call is TRBV7-2, the J call TRBJ1-4, with D tentatively TRBD1 (5 bases). Germline assignment: CDR1 SGHTA and CDR2 FQGNSA. This CDR3 has 14 amino acids. Trimming stripped 2 bases from V and 8 bases from J, with 12 bases between. CDR3 nucleotide sequence: TGTGCCAGCAGCTTACGGCAGGGTAACGAAAAACTGTTTTTT. Protein product: CASSLRQGNEKLFF.

The rearrangement links TRBV7-2 to TRBJ1-2; the D is unclear. The CDR3 spans 14 residues. Trimming removed 5 bases from V and 4 bases from J, with 14 bases in between. Per germline, CDR1 SGHTA and CDR2 FQGNSA. The CDR3 reads CASSPSGPSYGYTF. CDR3 sequence (DNA): TGTGCCAGCAGCCCCTCCGGACCGTCCTATGGCTACACCTTC.

V and J are TRBV24-1 and TRBJ1-1, with D maybe TRBD1 (6 bases). The CDR3 extends over 13 amino acids. Germline V gene lookup returns CDR1 KGHDR and CDR2 SFDVKD. V lost 7 bases and J lost 7, with 15 bases in between. CDR3 residues: CATSERGGNEAFF. The CDR3 bases are TGTGCCACCAGCGAAAGGGGGGGGAATGAAGCTTTCTTT.

The rearrangement uses TRBV7-8 and TRBJ2-5; the D is unclear. The CDR3 consists of 11 residues. Germline CDR1 and CDR2: SGHVS and FQNEAQ. Trimming cost V 4 bases and J 3 bases, with 3 bases left between them. The CDR3 protein is CASSSKETQYF. For the CDR3, the DNA is TGTGCCAGCAGCTCGAAAGAGACCCAGTACTTC.

This clone appeared a single time. The chain uses TRBV4-1 and TRBJ1-2; 10 positions agree with TRBD1. The CDR3 is 14 amino acids. With 7 bases clipped from V and 4 bases from J, the junction kept 6 bases outside the gene matches. Germline loops: CDR1 MGHRA, CDR2 YSYEKL. Here the CDR3 DNA reads TGCGCCAGCACCGGACAGGGGGGCGTCTATGGCTACACCTTC. This sequence encodes CASTGQGGVYGYTF.

V gene TRBV6-6 combines with J gene TRBJ1-2; D gene ambiguous. This CDR3 region has 13 residues. Trimming left V 5 bases short and J 2 bases short, with 9 bases between. Germline CDR1 reads MNHNY; CDR2 reads SVGAGI (reference sequence). The CDR3 bases are TGTGCCAGCAGTCCCGACGGGAACTATGGCTACACCTTC. As protein: CASSPDGNYGYTF.

J is TRBJ1-4 and V is TRBV30; D is possibly TRBD1 (5 bases). Germline V lookup: CDR1 GTSNPN, CDR2 SVGIG (reference sequence). This CDR3 has 14 amino acids. V lost 0 bases, J lost 7 bases, and 12 bases lay in between. CDR3 amino acids: CAWSVPLGGEKLFF. CDR3 DNA sequence: TGTGCCTGGAGTGTACCCCTGGGGGGTGAAAAACTGTTTTTT.

This chain links TRBV18 with TRBJ1-1, with D possibly TRBD1 on 5 matching bases. The CDR3 extends over 13 amino acids. Trimming left V 3 bases short and J 3 bases short, with 8 bases between. The germline V gene encodes CDR1 KGHSH and CDR2 LQKENI. In DNA form, the CDR3 reads TGTGCCAGCTCACCGGGGGACCACACTGAAGCTTTCTTT. This translates into CASSPGDHTEAFF.

The chain is built from TRBV10-3 and TRBJ1-2; D is undetermined. In germline, CDR1 is ENHRY, CDR2 SYGVKD. Trimming stripped 6 bases from V and 3 bases from J, with 11 bases between. The CDR3 extends over 13 amino acids. CDR3 nucleotides: TGTGCCATCAGCCTAGAACGAGACTATGGCTACACCTTC. Translating it yields CAISLERDYGYTF.

V gene TRBV29-1 combines with J gene TRBJ1-2, with D unresolved. Germline V gives CDR1 SQVTM, CDR2 ANQGSEA. The CDR3 has 10 residues. Trimming stripped 7 bases from V and 6 bases from J, with 9 bases between. CDR3 region: CSAGGDGYTF. CDR3 DNA: TGCAGCGCCGGTGGGGATGGCTACACCTTC.

This clone was counted a few times. The rearrangement links TRBV7-9 to TRBJ1-1; unclear D gene. Deletions cut 4 bases from V and 4 bases from J, with 22 bases between. Germline CDR1 reads SEHNR; CDR2 reads FQNEAQ (reference sequence). The CDR3 consists of 17 residues. Here the CDR3 DNA reads TGTGCCAGCAGCTCCCACCGGGCCCTAGGTCCGAGCACTGAAGCTTTCTTT. Amino acid sequence: CASSSHRALGPSTEAFF.

The V gene is TRBV4-2, the J gene TRBJ1-3; 8 bases are shared with TRBD1. The CDR3 is 16 residues long. Unmatched junction bases numbered 8, after V lost 4 bases and J lost 3 bases. The germline gives CDR1 LGHNA, CDR2 YNFKEQ. This CDR3 is CASSPMNTGGGNTIYF. CDR3 DNA: TGTGCCAGCAGCCCTATGAATACAGGGGGTGGAAACACCATATATTTT.

The rearrangement links TRBV24-1 to TRBJ2-2; unclear D gene. The germline V gene encodes CDR1 KGHDR and CDR2 SFDVKD. Trimming pared 2 bases from V and 6 bases from J, leaving 3 bases between. The CDR3 extends over 12 amino acids. The CDR3 loop is CATSDYPGELFF. The CDR3, as DNA: TGTGCCACCAGTGATTATCCCGGGGAGCTGTTTTTT.

The rearrangement joins TRBV7-8 to TRBJ1-6; unclear D gene. CDR1 is SGHVS, CDR2 FQNEAQ, per germline. V was shortened by 4 bases and J by 4 bases, with 11 bases between the two germline ends. The CDR3 runs 15 residues. The CDR3 nucleotides are TGTGCCAGCAGCTCCAGTGGAGCTTATAATTCACCCCTCCACTTT. It codes for CASSSSGAYNSPLHF.

J is TRBJ2-3 and V is TRBV7-9; D not certain. Looked up from germline, CDR1 is SEHNR and CDR2 is FQNEAQ (reference sequence). The V and J ends lost 5 bases and 2 bases respectively, with 2 bases between them. The CDR3 loop spans 11 amino acids. CDR3: CASSDTDTQYF. The CDR3 coding sequence is TGTGCCAGCAGCGACACAGATACGCAGTATTTT.

V and J are TRBV29-1 and TRBJ1-1; possible D gene TRBD1, 5 bases. With 4 bases removed from V and 1 base from J, the gap between germline ends came to 10 bases. The germline V gene has CDR1 SQVTM and CDR2 ANQGSEA. The CDR3 covers 13 residues. The CDR3 is CSVVGDKNTEAFF. The CDR3 bases are TGCAGCGTTGTAGGGGATAAGAACACTGAAGCTTTCTTT.

This clone was seen a few times. The gene calls are TRBV11-2 and TRBJ1-1; D is ambiguous. The V end lost 1 base, the J end lost 5 bases, and 17 bases lay between the germline ends. Germline assignment: CDR1 SGHAT and CDR2 FQNNGV. The CDR3 loop spans 16 amino acids. CDR3 in amino acids: CASSLGGGRRLTEAFF. CDR3 sequence (DNA): TGTGCCAGCAGCTTAGGGGGAGGGAGGAGGTTAACTGAAGCTTTCTTT.

The sample holds one count of this clone. This chain joins TRBV7-2 and TRBJ1-1; no definite D call. This CDR3 contains 14 residues. Germline V gene data show CDR1 as SGHTA and CDR2 as FQGNSA. Trimming cost V 1 base and J 4 bases, with 10 bases left between them. CDR3 region: CASSLDGRGTEAFF. CDR3 nucleotide sequence: TGTGCCAGCAGCTTAGACGGACGGGGCACTGAAGCTTTCTTT. Filled out from reference TRBV7-2 and TRBJ1-1, the complete variable domain reads GAGVSQSPSNKVTEKGKDVELRCDPISGHTALYWYRQSLGQGLEFLIYFQGNSAPDKSGLPSDRFSAERTGGSVSTLTIQRTQQEDSAVYLCASSLDGRGTEAFFGQGTRLTVV.

The rearrangement joins TRBV29-1 to TRBJ1-1; D unresolved. The CDR3 length is 11 residues. CDR1 is SQVTM and CDR2 is ANQGSEA in the germline V gene. The V end lost 4 bases, the J end lost 1 base, and 4 bases lay between the germline ends. DNA for the CDR3: TGCAGCGTTGTGTCGAACACTGAAGCTTTCTTT. Encoded protein: CSVVSNTEAFF.

This sequence joins TRBV7-2 and TRBJ2-5, with TRBD1 matching 9 bases. V lost 1 base to trimming and J lost 4 bases; unmatched junction nucleotides: 10. The germline V gene encodes CDR1 SGHTA and CDR2 FQGNSA. This CDR3 region has 17 residues. DNA for the CDR3: TGTGCCAGCAGCTTAGAGCCCCCGTCGGGACAGGGAGAGACCCAGTACTTC. It yields the protein CASSLEPPSGQGETQYF.

The chain combines TRBV5-1 with TRBJ2-7; perhaps TRBD1 as D (6 bases). Germline values: CDR1 SGHRS, CDR2 YFSETQ. The CDR3 extends over 16 amino acids. V was cut by 3 bases and J by 0 bases, with 16 bases left in between. The CDR3 region is CASSSPWDTSSYEQYF. The CDR3, as DNA: TGCGCCAGCAGCTCCCCTTGGGACACCTCCTCCTACGAGCAGTACTTC. Based on the CDR3 plus reference TRBV5-1 and TRBJ2-7, the full variable domain is KAGVTQTPRYLIKTRGQQVTLSCSPISGHRSVSWYQQTPGQGLQFLFEYFSETQRNKGNFPGRFSGRQFSNSRSEMNVSTLELGDSALYLCASSSPWDTSSYEQYFGPGTRLTVT.

This clone has only one observation. The chain uses TRBV27 and TRBJ2-7; D is perhaps TRBD1 or TRBD2 (5 bases each). Germline lookup yields CDR1 MNHEY and CDR2 SMNVEV (reference sequence). This CDR3 has 14 residues. V dropped 1 base and J dropped 2 bases, with 9 bases sitting between them. In DNA, the CDR3 is TGTGCCAGCAGTTTATTCAGGGAGACCTACGAGCAGTACTTC. This sequence encodes CASSLFRETYEQYF.

V and J are TRBV30 and TRBJ1-1; 8 positions match TRBD1. V trimming: 4 bases; J trimming: 0 bases; junction bases outside the gene matches: 10. CDR1 and CDR2 from the germline V gene are GTSNPN and SVGIG (reference sequence). The CDR3 runs 16 residues. CDR3 bases: TGTGCCTGGAAGCCCGGGACAGGACTCATGAACACTGAAGCTTTCTTT. It codes for CAWKPGTGLMNTEAFF.

The chain recombines TRBV18 with TRBJ2-3; D unclear. This CDR3 comprises 15 residues. V was cut by 5 bases and J by 0 bases, with 12 bases left in between. Per the germline V gene, CDR1 is KGHSH and CDR2 is LQKENI. The CDR3 loop reads CASSASLGSTDTQYF. The CDR3 bases are TGTGCCAGCTCAGCCTCCCTGGGAAGCACAGATACGCAGTATTTT.

This chain links TRBV3-1 (or the pseudogene TRBV3-2) with TRBJ2-1; TRBD2 agrees at 11 bases. This CDR3 region has 16 residues. Germline V gene lookup returns CDR1 LGHDT and CDR2 YNNKEL (reference sequence). Trimming removed 4 bases from V and 1 base from J; junction bases left unmatched: 3. For the CDR3, the DNA is TGTGCCAGCAGCCCCGGGACTAGCGGATCCTACAATGAGCAGTTCTTC. Translation: CASSPGTSGSYNEQFF.

This chain connects TRBV7-2 to TRBJ2-7; D is possibly TRBD1 or TRBD2 (5 bases each). The CDR3 contains 13 residues. The V gene lost 4 bases and the J gene lost 2 bases, with 9 bases spanning the gap. CDR1 is SGHTA and CDR2 is FQGNSA in the germline V gene. The DNA for the CDR3 is TGTGCCAGCAGCTGGGACCTTGCCTACGAGCAGTACTTC. It is translated as CASSWDLAYEQYF.

The CDR3 nucleotides are TGTGCCAGCAGCTTACGCACAGTTAATTCACCCCTCCACTTT. Its translation: CASSLRTVNSPLHF. V gene TRBV7-2 combines with J gene TRBJ1-6, with D unclear. The CDR3 consists of 14 residues. Germline V CDR1 and CDR2: SGHTA, FQGNSA. V was pared by 2 bases and J by 6 bases, with 8 bases between.

The chain is built from TRBV7-2 and TRBJ1-3; the match to TRBD1 covers 7 bases. J lost 4 bases, V lost 0 bases, and 6 bases had no gene match. The CDR3 runs 16 residues. Germline CDR1 and CDR2: SGHTA and FQGNSA. The CDR3 loop reads CASSLAGTVTGNTIYF. Here the CDR3 DNA reads TGTGCCAGCAGCTTAGCCGGGACAGTTACGGGAAACACCATATATTTT. The whole variable domain, remainder taken from reference TRBV7-2 and TRBJ1-3, is GAGVSQSPSNKVTEKGKDVELRCDPISGHTALYWYRQSLGQGLEFLIYFQGNSAPDKSGLPSDRFSAERTGGSVSTLTIQRTQQEDSAVYLCASSLAGTVTGNTIYFGEGSWLTVV.

The chain is built from TRBV19 and TRBJ1-5, with D perhaps TRBD1 (5 bases). V lost 5 bases, J lost 2 bases, and 16 bases lay in between. The CDR3 loop spans 16 amino acids. CDR1 is LNHDA, CDR2 SQIVND, per germline (reference sequence). The CDR3 DNA reads TGTGCCAGTAGTTTTGGGGCTCAGGAGGGCAATCAGCCCCAGCATTTT. It codes for CASSFGAQEGNQPQHF. Together with reference TRBV19 and TRBJ1-5, the CDR3 gives the full variable domain: DGGITQSPKYLFRKEGQNVTLSCEQNLNHDAMYWYRQDPGQGLRLIYYSQIVNDFQKGDIAEGYSVSREKKESFPLTVTSAQKNPTAFYLCASSFGAQEGNQPQHFGDGTRLSIL.

The genes are TRBV15 and TRBJ2-1, with D possibly called TRBD1 or TRBD2 (6 bases each). The ends were cut back, 0 bases at V and 8 bases at J, with 17 bases in the middle. There are 16 residues in the CDR3. Germline loops: CDR1 LNHNV, CDR2 YYDKDF (reference sequence). The CDR3 region is CATSRERTRGAHEQFF. Written as DNA, the CDR3 is TGTGCCACCAGCAGAGAGCGGACGAGGGGGGCCCATGAGCAGTTCTTC.